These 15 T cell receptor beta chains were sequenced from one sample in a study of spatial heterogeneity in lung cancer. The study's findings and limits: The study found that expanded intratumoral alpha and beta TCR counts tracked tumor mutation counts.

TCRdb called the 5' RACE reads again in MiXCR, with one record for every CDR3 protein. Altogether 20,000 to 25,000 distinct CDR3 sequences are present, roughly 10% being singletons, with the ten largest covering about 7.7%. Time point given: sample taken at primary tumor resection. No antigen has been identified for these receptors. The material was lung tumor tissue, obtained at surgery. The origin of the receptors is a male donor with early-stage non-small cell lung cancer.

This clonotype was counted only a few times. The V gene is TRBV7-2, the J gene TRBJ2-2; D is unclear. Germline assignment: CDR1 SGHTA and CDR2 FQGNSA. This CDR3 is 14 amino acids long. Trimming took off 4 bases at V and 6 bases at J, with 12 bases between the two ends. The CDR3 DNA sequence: TGTGCCAGCAGCTCACTAAGGCTGTCCGGGGAGCTGTTTTTT. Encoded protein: CASSSLRLSGELFF.

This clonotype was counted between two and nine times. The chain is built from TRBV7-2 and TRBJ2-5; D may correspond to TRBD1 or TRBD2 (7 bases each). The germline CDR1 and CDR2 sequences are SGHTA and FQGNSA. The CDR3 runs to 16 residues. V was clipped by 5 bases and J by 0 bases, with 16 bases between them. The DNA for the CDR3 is TGTGCCAGCAGCCCGCAGGGGGGGGTTTACCAAGAGACCCAGTACTTC. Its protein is CASSPQGGVYQETQYF.

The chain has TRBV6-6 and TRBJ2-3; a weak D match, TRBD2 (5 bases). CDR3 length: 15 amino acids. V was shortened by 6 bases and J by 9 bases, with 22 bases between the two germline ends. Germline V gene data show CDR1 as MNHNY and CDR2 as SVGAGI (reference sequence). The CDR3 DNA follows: TGTGCCAGCAGCGCCTCTAGGTCGGGAAAGAGCACGCAGTATTTT. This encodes CASSASRSGKSTQYF.

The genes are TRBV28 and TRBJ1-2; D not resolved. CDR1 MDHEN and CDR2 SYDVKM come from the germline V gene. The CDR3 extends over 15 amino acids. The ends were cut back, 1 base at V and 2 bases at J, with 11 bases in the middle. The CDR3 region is CASSLSGRKNYGYTF. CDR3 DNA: TGTGCCAGCAGTTTATCGGGCAGGAAGAACTATGGCTACACCTTC.

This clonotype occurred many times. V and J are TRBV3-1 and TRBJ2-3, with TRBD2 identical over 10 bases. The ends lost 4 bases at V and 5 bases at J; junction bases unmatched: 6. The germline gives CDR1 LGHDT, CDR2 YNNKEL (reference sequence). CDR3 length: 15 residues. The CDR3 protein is CASSRGTSAGDTQYF. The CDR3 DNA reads TGTGCCAGCAGCCGCGGGACTAGCGCTGGAGATACGCAGTATTTT.

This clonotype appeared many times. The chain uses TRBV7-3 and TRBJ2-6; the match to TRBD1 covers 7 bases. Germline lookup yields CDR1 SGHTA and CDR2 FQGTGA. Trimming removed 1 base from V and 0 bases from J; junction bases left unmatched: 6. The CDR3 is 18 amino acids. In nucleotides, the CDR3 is TGTGCCAGCAGCTTAAGAGGGGGCCCCCTCTCTGGGGCCAACGTCCTGACTTTC. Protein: CASSLRGGPLSGANVLTF.

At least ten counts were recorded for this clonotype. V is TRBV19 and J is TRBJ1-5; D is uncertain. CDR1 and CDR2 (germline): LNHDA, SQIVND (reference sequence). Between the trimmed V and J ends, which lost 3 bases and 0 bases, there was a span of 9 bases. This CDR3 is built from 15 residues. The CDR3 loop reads CASSIWHNSNQPQHF. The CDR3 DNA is TGTGCCAGTAGTATCTGGCACAATAGCAATCAGCCCCAGCATTTT.

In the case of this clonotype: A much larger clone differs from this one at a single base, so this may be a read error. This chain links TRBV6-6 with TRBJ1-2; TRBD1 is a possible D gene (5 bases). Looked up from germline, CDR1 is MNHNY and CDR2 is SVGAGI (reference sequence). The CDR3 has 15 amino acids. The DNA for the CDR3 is TGTGCCAGCAGAGGGTACAGGAGCTCTAACTATAGCTACACCTTC. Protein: CASRGYRSSNYSYTF.

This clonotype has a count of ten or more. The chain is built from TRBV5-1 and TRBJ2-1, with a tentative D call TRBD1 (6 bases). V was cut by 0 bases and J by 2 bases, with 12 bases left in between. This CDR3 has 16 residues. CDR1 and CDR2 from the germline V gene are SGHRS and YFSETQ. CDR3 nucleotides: TGCGCCAGCAGCTTGGATCCCGGGACAACCTACAATGAGCAGTTCTTC. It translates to CASSLDPGTTYNEQFF.

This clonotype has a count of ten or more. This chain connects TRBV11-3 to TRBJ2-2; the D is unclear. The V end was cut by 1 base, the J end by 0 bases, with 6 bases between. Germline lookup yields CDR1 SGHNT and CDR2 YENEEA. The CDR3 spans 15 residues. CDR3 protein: CASSLGPANTGELFF. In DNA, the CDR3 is TGTGCCAGCAGCTTAGGTCCAGCGAACACCGGGGAGCTGTTTTTT. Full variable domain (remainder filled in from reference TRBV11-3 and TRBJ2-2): EAGVVQSPRYKIIEKKQPVAFWCNPISGHNTLYWYLQNLGQGPELLIRYENEEAVDDSQLPKDRFSAERLKGVDSTLKIQPAELGDSAVYLCASSLGPANTGELFFGEGSRLTVL.

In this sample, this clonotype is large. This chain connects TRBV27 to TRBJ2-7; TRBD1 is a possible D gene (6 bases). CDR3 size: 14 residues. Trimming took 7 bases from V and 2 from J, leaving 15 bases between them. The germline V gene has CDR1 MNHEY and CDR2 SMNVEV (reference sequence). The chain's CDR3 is CASISGTPTYEQYF. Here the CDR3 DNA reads TGTGCCAGCATATCGGGGACACCAACCTACGAGCAGTACTTC.

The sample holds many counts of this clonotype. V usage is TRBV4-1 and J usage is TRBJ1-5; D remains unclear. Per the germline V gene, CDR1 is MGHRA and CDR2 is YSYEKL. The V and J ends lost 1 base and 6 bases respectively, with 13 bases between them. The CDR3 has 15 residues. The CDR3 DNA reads TGCGCCAGCAGCCAAGCTCCCGGGGAAGGTCAGCCCCAGCATTTT. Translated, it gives CASSQAPGEGQPQHF.

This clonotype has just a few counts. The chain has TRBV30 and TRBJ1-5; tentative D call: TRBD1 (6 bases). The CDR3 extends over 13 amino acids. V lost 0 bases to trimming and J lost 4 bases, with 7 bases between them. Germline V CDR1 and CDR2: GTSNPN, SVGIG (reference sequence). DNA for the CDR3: TGTGCCTGGAGTGTACAGGGAAATCAGCCCCAGCATTTT. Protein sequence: CAWSVQGNQPQHF.

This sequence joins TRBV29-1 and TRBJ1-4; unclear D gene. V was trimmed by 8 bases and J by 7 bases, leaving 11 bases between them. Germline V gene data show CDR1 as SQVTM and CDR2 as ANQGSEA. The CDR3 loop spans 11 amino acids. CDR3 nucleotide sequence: TGCAGCTCGCAGTTCGGTGAAAAACTGTTTTTT. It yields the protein CSSQFGEKLFF.

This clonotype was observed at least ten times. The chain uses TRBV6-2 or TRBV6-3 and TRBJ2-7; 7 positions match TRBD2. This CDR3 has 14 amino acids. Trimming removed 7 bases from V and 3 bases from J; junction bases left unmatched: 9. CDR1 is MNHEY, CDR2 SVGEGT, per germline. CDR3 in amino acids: CASTPRGGSYEQYF. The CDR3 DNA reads TGTGCCAGCACCCCCCGGGGCGGGAGCTACGAGCAGTACTTC.